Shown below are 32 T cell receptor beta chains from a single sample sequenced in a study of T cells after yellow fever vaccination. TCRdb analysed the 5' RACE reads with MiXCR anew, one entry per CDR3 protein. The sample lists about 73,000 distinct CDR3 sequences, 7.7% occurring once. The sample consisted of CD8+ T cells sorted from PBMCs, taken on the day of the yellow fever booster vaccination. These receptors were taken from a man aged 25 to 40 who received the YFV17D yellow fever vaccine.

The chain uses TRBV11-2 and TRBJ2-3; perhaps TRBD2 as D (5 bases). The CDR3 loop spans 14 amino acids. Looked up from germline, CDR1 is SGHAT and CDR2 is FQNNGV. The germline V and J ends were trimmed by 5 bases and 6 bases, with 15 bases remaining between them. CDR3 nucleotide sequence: TGTGCCAGCAGCCCTCGGCCGCGGGTCGATACGCAGTATTTT. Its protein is CASSPRPRVDTQYF.

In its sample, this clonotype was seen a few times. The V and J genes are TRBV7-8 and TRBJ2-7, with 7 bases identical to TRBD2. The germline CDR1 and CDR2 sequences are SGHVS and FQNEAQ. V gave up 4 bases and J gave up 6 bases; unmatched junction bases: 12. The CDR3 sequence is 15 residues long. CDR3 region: CASSSGEGKAFEQYF. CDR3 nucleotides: TGTGCCAGCAGCTCCGGGGAGGGGAAAGCGTTCGAGCAGTACTTC.

CDR3 nucleotide sequence: TGTGCCAGCAGCCCAGACAGGGGGACCGGGGAGCTGTTTTTT. This translates into CASSPDRGTGELFF. The rearrangement links TRBV7-7 to TRBJ2-2, with TRBD1 matching 9 bases. The germline gives CDR1 SSHAT, CDR2 FNYEAQ (reference sequence). The CDR3 has 14 amino acids. V lost 5 bases to trimming and J lost 5 bases; unmatched junction nucleotides: 3.

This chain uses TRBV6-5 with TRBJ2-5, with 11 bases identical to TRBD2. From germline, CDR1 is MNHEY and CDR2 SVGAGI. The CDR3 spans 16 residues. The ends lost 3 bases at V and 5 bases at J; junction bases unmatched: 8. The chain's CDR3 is CASSYSSGRDLETQYF. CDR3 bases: TGTGCCAGCAGTTATAGTAGCGGGAGGGACCTGGAGACCCAGTACTTC.

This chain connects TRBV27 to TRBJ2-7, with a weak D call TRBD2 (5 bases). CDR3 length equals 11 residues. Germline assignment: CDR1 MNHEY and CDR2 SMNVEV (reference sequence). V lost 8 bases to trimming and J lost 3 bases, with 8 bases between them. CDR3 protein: CASAGSYEQYF. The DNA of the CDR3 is TGTGCCAGCGCTGGGAGCTACGAGCAGTACTTC.

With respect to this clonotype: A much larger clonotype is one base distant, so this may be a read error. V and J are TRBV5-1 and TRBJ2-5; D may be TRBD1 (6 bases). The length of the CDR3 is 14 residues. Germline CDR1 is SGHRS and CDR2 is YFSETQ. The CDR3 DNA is TGCGCCAGCAGCGGGGGTCAGGGGTTGGAGACCAAGTACTTC. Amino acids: CASSGGQGLETKYF.

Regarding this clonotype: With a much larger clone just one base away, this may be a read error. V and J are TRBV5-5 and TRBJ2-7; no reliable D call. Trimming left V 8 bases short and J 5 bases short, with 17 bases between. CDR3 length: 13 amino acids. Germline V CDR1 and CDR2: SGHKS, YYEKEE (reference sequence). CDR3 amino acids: CARSSDLSDEQYF. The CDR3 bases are TGTGCCAGGAGTTCAGACTTGAGCGACGAGCAGTACTTC.

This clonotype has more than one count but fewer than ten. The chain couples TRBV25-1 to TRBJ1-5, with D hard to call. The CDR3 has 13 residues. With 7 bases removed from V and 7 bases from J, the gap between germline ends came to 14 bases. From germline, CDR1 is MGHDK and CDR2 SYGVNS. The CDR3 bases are TGTGCCAGCAATTCTGGGTATGGGCAGCCCCAGCATTTT. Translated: CASNSGYGQPQHF.

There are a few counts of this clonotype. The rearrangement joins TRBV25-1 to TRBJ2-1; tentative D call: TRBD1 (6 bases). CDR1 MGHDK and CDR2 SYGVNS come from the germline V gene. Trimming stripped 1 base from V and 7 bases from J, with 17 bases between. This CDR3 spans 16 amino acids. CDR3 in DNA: TGTGCCAGCAGTGAATTGACAGGCCCGATGATTAATGAGCAGTTCTTC. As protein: CASSELTGPMINEQFF.

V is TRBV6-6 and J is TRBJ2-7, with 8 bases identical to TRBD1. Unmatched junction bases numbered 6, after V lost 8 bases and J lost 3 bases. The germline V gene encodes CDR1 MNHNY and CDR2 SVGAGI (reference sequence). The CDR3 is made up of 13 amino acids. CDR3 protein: CASGLTGGYEQYF. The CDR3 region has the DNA TGTGCCAGCGGGTTAACAGGGGGCTACGAGCAGTACTTC.

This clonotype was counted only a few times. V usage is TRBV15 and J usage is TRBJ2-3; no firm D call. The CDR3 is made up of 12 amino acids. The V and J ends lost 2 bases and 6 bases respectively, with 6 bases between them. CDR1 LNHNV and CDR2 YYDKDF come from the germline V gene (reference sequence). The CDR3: CATSRTADTQYF. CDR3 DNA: TGTGCCACCAGCAGAACGGCTGATACGCAGTATTTT.

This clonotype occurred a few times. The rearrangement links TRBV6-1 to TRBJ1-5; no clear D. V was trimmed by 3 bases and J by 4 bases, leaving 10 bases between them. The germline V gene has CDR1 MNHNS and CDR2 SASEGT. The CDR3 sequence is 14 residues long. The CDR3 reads CASSDLGRNQPQHF. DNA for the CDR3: TGTGCCAGCAGTGACTTGGGGAGAAATCAGCCCCAGCATTTT.

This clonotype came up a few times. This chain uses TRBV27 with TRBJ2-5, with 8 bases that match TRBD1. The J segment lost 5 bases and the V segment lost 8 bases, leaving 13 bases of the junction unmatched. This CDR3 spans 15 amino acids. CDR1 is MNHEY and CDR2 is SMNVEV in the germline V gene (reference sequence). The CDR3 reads CASGRIQGARETQYF. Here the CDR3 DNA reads TGTGCCAGCGGACGAATTCAGGGGGCTCGGGAGACCCAGTACTTC.

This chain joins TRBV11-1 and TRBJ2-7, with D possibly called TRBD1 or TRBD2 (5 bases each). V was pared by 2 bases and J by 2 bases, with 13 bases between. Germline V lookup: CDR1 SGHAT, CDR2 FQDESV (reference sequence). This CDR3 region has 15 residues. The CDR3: CASSLYRDGPYEQYF. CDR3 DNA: TGTGCCAGCAGCTTATACCGGGACGGGCCCTACGAGCAGTACTTC.

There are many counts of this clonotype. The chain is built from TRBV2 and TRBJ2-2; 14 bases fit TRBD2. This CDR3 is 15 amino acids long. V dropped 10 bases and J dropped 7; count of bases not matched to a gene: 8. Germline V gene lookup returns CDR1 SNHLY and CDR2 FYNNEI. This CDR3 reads CATIGLAGGGGELFF. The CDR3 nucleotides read TGTGCCACCATAGGACTAGCGGGGGGCGGCGGGGAGCTGTTTTTT.

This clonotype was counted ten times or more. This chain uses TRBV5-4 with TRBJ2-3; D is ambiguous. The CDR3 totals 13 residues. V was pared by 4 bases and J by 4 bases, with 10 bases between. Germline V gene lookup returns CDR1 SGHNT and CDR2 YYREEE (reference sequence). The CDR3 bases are TGTGCCAGCAGCGCAGACCCTTCAGATACGCAGTATTTT. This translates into CASSADPSDTQYF.

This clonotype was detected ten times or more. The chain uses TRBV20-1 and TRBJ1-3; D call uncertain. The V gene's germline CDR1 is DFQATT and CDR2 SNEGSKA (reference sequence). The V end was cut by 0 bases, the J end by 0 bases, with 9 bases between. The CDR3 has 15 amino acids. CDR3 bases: TGCAGTGCTAGAGATCCGGACTCCTCTGGAAACACCATATATTTT. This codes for CSARDPDSSGNTIYF.

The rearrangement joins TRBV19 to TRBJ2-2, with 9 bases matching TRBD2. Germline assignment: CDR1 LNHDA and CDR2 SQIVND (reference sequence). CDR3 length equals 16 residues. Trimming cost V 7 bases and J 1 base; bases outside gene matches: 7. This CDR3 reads CASNPGLARNTGELFF. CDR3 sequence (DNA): TGTGCCAGTAATCCCGGACTAGCGCGGAACACCGGGGAGCTGTTTTTT. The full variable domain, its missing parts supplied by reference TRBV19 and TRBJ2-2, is DGGITQSPKYLFRKEGQNVTLSCEQNLNHDAMYWYRQDPGQGLRLIYYSQIVNDFQKGDIAEGYSVSREKKESFPLTVTSAQKNPTAFYLCASNPGLARNTGELFFGEGSRLTVL.

CDR3 amino acids: CASTGGVTDTQYF. CDR3 coding DNA: TGTGCCAGCACGGGCGGGGTAACAGATACGCAGTATTTT. The chain links TRBV5-5 to TRBJ2-3; possible D gene TRBD2, 6 bases. The CDR3 has 13 residues. Between the trimmed V and J ends, which lost 6 bases and 3 bases, there was a span of 11 bases. Germline loops: CDR1 SGHKS, CDR2 YYEKEE (reference sequence).

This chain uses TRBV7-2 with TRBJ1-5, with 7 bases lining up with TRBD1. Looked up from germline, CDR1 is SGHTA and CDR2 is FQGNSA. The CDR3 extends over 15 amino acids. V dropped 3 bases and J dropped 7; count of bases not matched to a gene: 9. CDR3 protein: CASSLIRGSGQPQHF. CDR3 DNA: TGTGCCAGCAGCTTGATCAGGGGGTCTGGCCAGCCCCAGCATTTT. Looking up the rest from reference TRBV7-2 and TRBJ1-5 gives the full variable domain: GAGVSQSPSNKVTEKGKDVELRCDPISGHTALYWYRQSLGQGLEFLIYFQGNSAPDKSGLPSDRFSAERTGGSVSTLTIQRTQQEDSAVYLCASSLIRGSGQPQHFGDGTRLSIL.

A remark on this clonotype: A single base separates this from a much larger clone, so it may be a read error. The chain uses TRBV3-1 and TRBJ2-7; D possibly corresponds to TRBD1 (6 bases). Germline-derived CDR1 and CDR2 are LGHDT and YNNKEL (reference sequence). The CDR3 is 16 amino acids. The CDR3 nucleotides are TGTGACAGCAGCCAAGAACTGAGGACCCTAGGGGGCGAGCAGTACTTC. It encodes CDSSQELRTLGGEQYF.

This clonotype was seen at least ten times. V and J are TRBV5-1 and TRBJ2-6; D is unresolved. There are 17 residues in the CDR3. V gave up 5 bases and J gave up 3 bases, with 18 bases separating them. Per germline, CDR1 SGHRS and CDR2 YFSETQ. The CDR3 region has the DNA TGCGCCAGCAGAATAGACGAGCCCCTCGTTGGGGCCAACGTCCTGACTTTC. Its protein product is CASRIDEPLVGANVLTF.

Here the CDR3 reads CASTEGNSNTEAFF. The CDR3 DNA sequence: TGTGCCAGCACCGAGGGGAACTCGAACACTGAAGCTTTCTTT. The rearrangement links TRBV12-3 or TRBV12-4 to TRBJ1-1; perhaps TRBD1 as D (5 bases). Trimming took off 7 bases at V and 1 base at J, with 13 bases between the two ends. This CDR3 is built from 14 residues.

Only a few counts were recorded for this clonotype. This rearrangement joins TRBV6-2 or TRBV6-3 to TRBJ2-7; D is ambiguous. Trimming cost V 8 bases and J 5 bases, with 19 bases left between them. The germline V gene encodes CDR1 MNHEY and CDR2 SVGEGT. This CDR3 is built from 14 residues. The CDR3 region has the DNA TGTGCCAGCGGTAGGAGTTGGGGTGCCCACGAGCAGTACTTC. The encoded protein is CASGRSWGAHEQYF.

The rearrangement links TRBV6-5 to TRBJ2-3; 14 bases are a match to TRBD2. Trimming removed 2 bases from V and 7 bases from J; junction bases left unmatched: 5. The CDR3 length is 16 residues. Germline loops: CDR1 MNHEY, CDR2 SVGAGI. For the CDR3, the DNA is TGTGCCAGCAGTTACGGGACTAGCGGGAGTGGAAATACGCAGTATTTT. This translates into CASSYGTSGSGNTQYF.

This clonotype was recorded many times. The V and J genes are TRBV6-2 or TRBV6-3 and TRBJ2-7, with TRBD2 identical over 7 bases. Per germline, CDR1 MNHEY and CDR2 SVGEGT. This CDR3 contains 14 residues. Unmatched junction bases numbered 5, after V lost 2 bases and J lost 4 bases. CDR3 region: CASSYGGSGYEQYF. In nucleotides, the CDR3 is TGTGCCAGCAGTTACGGCGGGAGTGGGTACGAGCAGTACTTC.

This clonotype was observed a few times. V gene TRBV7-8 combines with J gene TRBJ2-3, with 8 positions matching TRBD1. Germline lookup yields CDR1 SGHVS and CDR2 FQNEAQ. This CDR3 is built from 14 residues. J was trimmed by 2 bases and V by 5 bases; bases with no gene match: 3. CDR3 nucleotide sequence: TGTGCCAGCAGCCCGGGACAGGTCACAGATACGCAGTATTTT. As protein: CASSPGQVTDTQYF.

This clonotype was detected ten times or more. The DNA for the CDR3 is TGTGCCACCAGTGATGGATGGACAGGGACTGGAGGAGATACGCAGTATTTT. This translates into CATSDGWTGTGGDTQYF. This sequence joins TRBV24-1 and TRBJ2-3, with 8 bases identical to TRBD1. CDR1 and CDR2 (germline): KGHDR, SFDVKD. V dropped 3 bases and J dropped 5; count of bases not matched to a gene: 12. The CDR3 spans 17 residues.

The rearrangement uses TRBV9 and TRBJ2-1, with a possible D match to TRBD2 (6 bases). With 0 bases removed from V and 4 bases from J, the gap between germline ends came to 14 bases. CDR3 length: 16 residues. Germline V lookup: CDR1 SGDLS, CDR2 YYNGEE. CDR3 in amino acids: CASSVGGGAAYNEQFF. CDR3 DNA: TGTGCCAGCAGCGTAGGAGGAGGGGCGGCTTACAATGAGCAGTTCTTC.

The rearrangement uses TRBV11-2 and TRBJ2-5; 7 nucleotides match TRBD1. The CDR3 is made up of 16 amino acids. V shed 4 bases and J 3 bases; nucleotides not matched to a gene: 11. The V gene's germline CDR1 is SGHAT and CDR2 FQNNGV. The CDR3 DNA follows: TGTGCCAGCAGCTCGACAGGGCCAACAAGGAAAGAGACCCAGTACTTC. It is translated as CASSSTGPTRKETQYF.

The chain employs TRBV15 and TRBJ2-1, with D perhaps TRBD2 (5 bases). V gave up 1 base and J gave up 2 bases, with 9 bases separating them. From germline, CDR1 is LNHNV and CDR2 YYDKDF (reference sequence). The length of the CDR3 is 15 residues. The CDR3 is CATSRARGTYNEQFF. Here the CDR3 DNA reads TGTGCCACCAGCAGAGCCCGGGGAACCTACAATGAGCAGTTCTTC.

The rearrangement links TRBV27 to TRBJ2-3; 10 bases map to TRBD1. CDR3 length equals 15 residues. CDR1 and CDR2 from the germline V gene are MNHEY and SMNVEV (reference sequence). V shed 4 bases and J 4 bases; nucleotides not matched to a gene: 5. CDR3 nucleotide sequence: TGTGCCAGCAGTTGGTCCGGGACAGGGGCAGATACGCAGTATTTT. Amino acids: CASSWSGTGADTQYF.